The entry below describes one TCR beta chain. TCRdb recomputed calls from the 5' RACE reads with MiXCR, one row per CDR3 protein. The sample has over 50,000 distinct CDR3 sequences, more than 20% seen once. Trimming pared 5 bases from V and 1 base from J, leaving 8 bases between. The CDR3 is 12 amino acids. Germline V gene sequence: CDR1 DFQATT, CDR2 SNEGSKA (reference sequence). Purified naive CD4+ T cells were depleted of CD25+ Tregs. This chain links TRBV20-1 with TRBJ1-1, with a tentative D call TRBD1 (6 bases). Input material: tumor-infiltrating naive CD4+ T cells sorted from the breast tumor. Subset denoted: naive CD4+ T cells, CD4+CD45RA+CD25-. The clonotype comes from a female donor with breast cancer. The CDR3 loop is CSAGGPNTEAFF. Here the CDR3 DNA reads TGCAGTGCTGGGGGGCCGAACACTGAAGCTTTCTTT.